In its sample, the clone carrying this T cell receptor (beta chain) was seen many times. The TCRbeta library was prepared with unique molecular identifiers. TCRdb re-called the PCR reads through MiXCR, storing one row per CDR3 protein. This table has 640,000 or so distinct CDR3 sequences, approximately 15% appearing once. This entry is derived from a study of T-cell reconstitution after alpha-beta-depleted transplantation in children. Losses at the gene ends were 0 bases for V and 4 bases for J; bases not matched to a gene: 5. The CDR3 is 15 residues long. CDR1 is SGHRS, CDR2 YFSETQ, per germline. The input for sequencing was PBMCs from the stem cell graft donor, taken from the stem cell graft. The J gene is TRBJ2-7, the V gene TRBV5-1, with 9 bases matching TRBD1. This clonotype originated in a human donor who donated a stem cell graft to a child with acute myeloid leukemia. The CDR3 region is CASSLGTGGRYEQYV. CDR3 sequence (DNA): TGCGCCAGCAGCTTGGGTACAGGGGGCAGATACGAGCAGTACGTC.